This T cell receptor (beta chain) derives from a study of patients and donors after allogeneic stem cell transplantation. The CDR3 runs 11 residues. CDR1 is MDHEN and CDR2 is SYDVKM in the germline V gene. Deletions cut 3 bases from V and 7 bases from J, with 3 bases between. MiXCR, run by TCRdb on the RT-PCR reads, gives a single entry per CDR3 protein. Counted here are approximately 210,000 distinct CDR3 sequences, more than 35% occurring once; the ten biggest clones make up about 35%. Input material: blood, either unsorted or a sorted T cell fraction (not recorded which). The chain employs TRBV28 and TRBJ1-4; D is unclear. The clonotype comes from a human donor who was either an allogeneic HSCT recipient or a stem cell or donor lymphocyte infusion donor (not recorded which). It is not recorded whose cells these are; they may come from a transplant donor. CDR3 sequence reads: CASSLSEKLFF. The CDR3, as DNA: TGTGCCAGCAGTTTGAGTGAAAAACTGTTTTTT.